The 10 T cell receptor beta chains in this list originate from one sample, sequenced in a study of control samples from healthy donors and cancer patients. The method was immunoSEQ multiplex PCR; TCRdb's version includes in-frame clones alone and lacks a portion of them. The table includes 55,000 to 90,000 clones, 75% to 90% detected once. The material sequenced was blood. The receptors stem from a man aged 45 to 65 in good health.

For this clone: Relative to the germline gene, one junction end is altered; a read error may explain this. This sequence joins TRBV7-3 and TRBJ2-1; 7 bases map to TRBD1. Germline assignment: CDR1 SGHTA and CDR2 FQGTGA. The CDR3 is 13 amino acids. CDR3 DNA: TGTGCCAGCAGCGTAACAGGGGCGGGTGAGCAGTTCTTC. Its translation: CASSVTGAGEQFF.

V usage is TRBV7-2 and J usage is TRBJ1-3; D is ambiguous. Germline V gives CDR1 SGHTA, CDR2 FQGNSA. The CDR3 is made up of 14 amino acids. Trimming removed 2 bases from V and 4 bases from J, with 9 bases in between. The CDR3: CASSLQVMGNTIYF. CDR3 coding DNA: TGTGCCAGCAGCTTACAAGTTATGGGAAACACCATATATTTT.

The V and J genes are TRBV7-9 and TRBJ1-6; no firm D call. Germline V lookup: CDR1 SEHNR, CDR2 FQNEAQ (reference sequence). This CDR3 is 17 amino acids long. Trimming took 5 bases from V and 6 from J, leaving 20 bases between them. The CDR3 coding sequence is TGTGCCAGCAGCAATCTCGTCGGGAAAGAGCTTAATTCACCCCTCCACTTT. It yields the protein CASSNLVGKELNSPLHF.

This clone turned up a few times. In nucleotides, the CDR3 is TGTGCCAGCAGTTTTTCAGGTGGAAAATCACCCCTCCACTTT. This encodes CASSFSGGKSPLHF. The chain carries TRBV6-6 and TRBJ1-6; the D is unclear. Trimming left V 4 bases short and J 10 bases short, with 14 bases between. The length of the CDR3 is 14 residues. Germline V gene lookup returns CDR1 MNHNY and CDR2 SVGAGI (reference sequence).

This clone was observed once. This chain joins TRBV19 and TRBJ2-7, with TRBD1 matching 9 bases. This CDR3 spans 15 amino acids. Germline CDR1 LNHDA, CDR2 SQIVND (reference sequence). Trimming at V came to 4 bases and at J to 2 bases, leaving 6 bases not matched to a gene. The CDR3 sequence: CASSKGQGPTYEQYF. DNA of the CDR3: TGTGCCAGTAGTAAGGGACAGGGCCCCACCTACGAGCAGTACTTC.

The chain joins TRBV2 to TRBJ1-3; D is undetermined. Germline lookup yields CDR1 SNHLY and CDR2 FYNNEI. V lost 3 bases and J lost 0, with 6 bases in between. The CDR3 totals 14 residues. CDR3 sequence reads: CASSDRDSGNTIYF. Written as DNA, the CDR3 is TGTGCCAGCAGTGACCGGGACTCTGGAAACACCATATATTTT.

The genes are TRBV4-2 and TRBJ1-2; D call uncertain. This CDR3 region has 15 residues. From germline, CDR1 is LGHNA and CDR2 YNFKEQ. V was trimmed by 1 base and J by 5 bases, leaving 14 bases between them. The CDR3, as DNA: TGTGCCAGCAGCCAAGGAGAGAGGGAGTCTTATGGCTACACCTTC. Translation gives CASSQGERESYGYTF.

This clone was seen only a few times. This chain links TRBV20-1 with TRBJ2-1; D is perhaps TRBD2 (6 bases). Trimming shortened V by 3 bases and J by 1 base, and 16 bases separated the two germline ends. Germline lookup yields CDR1 DFQATT and CDR2 SNEGSKA (reference sequence). This CDR3 has 16 residues. CDR3 in amino acids: CSASSVGRRSYNEQFF. CDR3 nucleotide sequence: TGCAGTGCTAGTAGTGTGGGGAGGAGATCCTACAATGAGCAGTTCTTC.

The genes are TRBV24-1 and TRBJ2-5, with TRBD1 matching 9 bases. Germline CDR1 and CDR2: KGHDR and SFDVKD. Trimming took 4 bases from V and 5 from J; bases not matched to a gene: 7. This CDR3 is built from 15 residues. The DNA of the CDR3 is TGTGCCACCAGTGACCCCGGGACAGGGTGGGAGACCCAGTACTTC. Encoded protein: CATSDPGTGWETQYF.

The rearrangement uses TRBV27 and TRBJ2-3; 7 bases line up with TRBD2. J lost 1 base, V lost 4 bases, and 8 bases had no gene match. CDR1 is MNHEY, CDR2 SMNVEV, per germline (reference sequence). The CDR3 consists of 16 residues. The CDR3 here is CASSSLLSGGTDTQYF. The CDR3, as DNA: TGTGCCAGCAGTTCTTTGCTCAGCGGGGGCACAGATACGCAGTATTTT.